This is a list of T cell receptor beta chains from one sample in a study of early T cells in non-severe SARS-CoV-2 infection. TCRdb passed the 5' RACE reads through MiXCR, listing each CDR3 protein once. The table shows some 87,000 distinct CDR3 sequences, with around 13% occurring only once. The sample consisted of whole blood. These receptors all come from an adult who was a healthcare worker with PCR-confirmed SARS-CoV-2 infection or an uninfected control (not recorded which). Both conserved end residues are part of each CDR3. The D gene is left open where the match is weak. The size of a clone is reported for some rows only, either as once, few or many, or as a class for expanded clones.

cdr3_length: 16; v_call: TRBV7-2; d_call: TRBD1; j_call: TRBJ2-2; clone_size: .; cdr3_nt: TGTGCCAGCAGCTTTAGGACAGGGTCGAACACCGGGGAGCTGTTTTTT; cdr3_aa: CASSFRTGSNTGELFF
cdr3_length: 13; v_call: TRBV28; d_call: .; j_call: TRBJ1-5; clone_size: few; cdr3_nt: TGTGCCAGCAGCCCCCCCGGCAATCAGCCCCAGCATTTT; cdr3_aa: CASSPPGNQPQHF
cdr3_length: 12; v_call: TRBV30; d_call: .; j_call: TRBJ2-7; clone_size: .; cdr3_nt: TGTGCCTGGAGGTGGGGCGCCTACGAGCAGTACTTC; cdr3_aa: CAWRWGAYEQYF
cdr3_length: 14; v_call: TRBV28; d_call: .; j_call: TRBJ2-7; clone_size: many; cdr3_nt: TGTGCCAGCAGTTTCGGCCAGATCTCCTACGAGCAGTACTTC; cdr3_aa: CASSFGQISYEQYF
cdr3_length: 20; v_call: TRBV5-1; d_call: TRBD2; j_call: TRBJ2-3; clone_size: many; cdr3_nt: TGCGCCAGCAGCTTGGCCAGCGGGGGCTACCCGCCGCCTAGCACAGATACGCAGTATTTT; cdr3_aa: CASSLASGGYPPPSTDTQYF
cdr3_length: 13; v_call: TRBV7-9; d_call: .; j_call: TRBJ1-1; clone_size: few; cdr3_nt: TGTGCCAGCAGCTTAGATGTCCGGGGTGAAGCTTTCTTT; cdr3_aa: CASSLDVRGEAFF
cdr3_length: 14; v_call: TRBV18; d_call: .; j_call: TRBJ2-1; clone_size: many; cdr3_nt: TGTGCCAGCTCACCAATGGGGGTCCGGGATGAGCAGTTCTTC; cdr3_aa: CASSPMGVRDEQFF
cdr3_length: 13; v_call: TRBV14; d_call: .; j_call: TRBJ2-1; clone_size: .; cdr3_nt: TGTGCCAGCAGCCAAGCTTCCGTTCATGAGCAGTTCTTC; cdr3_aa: CASSQASVHEQFF
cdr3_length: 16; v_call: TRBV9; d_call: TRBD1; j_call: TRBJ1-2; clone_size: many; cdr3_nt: TGTGCCAGCAGCCCGCGGACAGGGGGAAAGATCTATGGCTACACCTTC; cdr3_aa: CASSPRTGGKIYGYTF
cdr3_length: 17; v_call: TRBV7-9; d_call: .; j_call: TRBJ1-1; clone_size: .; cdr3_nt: TGTGCCAGCAGCTTCTCAGGGGTTCGGGCCTTGAACACTGAAGCTTTCTTT; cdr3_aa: CASSFSGVRALNTEAFF
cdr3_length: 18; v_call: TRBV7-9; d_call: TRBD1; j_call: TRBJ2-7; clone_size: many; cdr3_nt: TGTGCCAGCACGGTCGGGGGACAGGGGTCGAGCAGCTCCTACGAGCAGTACTTC; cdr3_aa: CASTVGGQGSSSSYEQYF
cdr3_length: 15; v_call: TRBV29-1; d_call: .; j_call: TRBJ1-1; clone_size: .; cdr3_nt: TGCAGCGGGGCTCCGGGATGGGGAATGAACACTGAAGCTTTCTTT; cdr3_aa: CSGAPGWGMNTEAFF
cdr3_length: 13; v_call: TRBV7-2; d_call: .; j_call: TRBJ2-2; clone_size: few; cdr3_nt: TGTGCCAGCAGCGGGGGCCCTCGAGGGGAGCTGTTTTTT; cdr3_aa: CASSGGPRGELFF
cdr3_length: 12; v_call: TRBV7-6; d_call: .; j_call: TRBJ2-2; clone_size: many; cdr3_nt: TGTGCCAGCAGCCCGAACACCGGGGAGCTGTTTTTT; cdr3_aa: CASSPNTGELFF
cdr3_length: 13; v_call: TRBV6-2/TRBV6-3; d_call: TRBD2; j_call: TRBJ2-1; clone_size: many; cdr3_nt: TGTGCCAGCAGTCGGGGGGAGCCACATGAGCAGTTCTTC; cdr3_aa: CASSRGEPHEQFF
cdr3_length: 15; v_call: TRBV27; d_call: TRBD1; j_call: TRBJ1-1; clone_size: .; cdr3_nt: TGTGCCAGCAGTTTAGAAAGGGGACAGGGCACTGAAGCTTTCTTT; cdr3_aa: CASSLERGQGTEAFF
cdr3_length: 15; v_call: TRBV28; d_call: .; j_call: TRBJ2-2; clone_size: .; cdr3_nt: TGTGCCAGCAGTTTATTTCAGGGAAACACCGGGGAGCTGTTTTTT; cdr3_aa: CASSLFQGNTGELFF
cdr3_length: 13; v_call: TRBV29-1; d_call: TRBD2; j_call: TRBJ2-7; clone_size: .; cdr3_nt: TGCAGCGTTATGCCGGGACTACGGGACGAGCAGTACTTC; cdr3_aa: CSVMPGLRDEQYF
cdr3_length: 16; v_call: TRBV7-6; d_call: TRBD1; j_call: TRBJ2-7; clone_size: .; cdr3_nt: TGTGCCAGCAGCTTATGGGGACAGGGAATGACCTACGAGCAGTACTTC; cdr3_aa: CASSLWGQGMTYEQYF
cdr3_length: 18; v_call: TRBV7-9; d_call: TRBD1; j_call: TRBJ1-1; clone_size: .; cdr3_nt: TGTGCCAGCAGCTTAGCGTACAGGGGAAGGTTTATCGGCACTGAAGCTTTCTTT; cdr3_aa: CASSLAYRGRFIGTEAFF
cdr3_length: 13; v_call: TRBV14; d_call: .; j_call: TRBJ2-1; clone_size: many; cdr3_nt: TGTGCCAGCAGCCAAGTAAGAGGGTATGAGCAGTTCTTC; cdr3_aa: CASSQVRGYEQFF
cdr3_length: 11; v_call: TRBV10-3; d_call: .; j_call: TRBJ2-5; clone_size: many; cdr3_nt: TGTGCCATCAAGGGGCAAGAGACCCAGTACTTC; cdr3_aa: CAIKGQETQYF
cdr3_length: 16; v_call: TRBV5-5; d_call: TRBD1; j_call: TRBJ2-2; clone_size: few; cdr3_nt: TGTGCCAGCAGCCTCCGACAGGGGCAAAACACCGGGGAGCTGTTTTTT; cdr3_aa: CASSLRQGQNTGELFF
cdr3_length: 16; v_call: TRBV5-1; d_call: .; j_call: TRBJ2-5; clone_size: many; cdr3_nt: TGCGCCAGCAGCTTGGCCGGGGGGACAGTACAAGAGACCCAGTACTTC; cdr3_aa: CASSLAGGTVQETQYF
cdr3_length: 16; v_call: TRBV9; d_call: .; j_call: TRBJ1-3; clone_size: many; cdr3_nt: TGTGCCAGCACCTCCGGAGGGGCGTCTTCTGGAAACACCATATATTTT; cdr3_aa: CASTSGGASSGNTIYF
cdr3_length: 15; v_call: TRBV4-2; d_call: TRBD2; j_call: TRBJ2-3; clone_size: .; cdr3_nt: TGTGCCAGCAGCCAAGCGGGGGGGCCCACAGATACGCAGTATTTT; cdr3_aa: CASSQAGGPTDTQYF
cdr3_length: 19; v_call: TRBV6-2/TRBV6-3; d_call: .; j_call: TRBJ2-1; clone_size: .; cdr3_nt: TGTGCCAGCAGTTACTCGGTAAGGGGGTTACCCCTTGAAGGCAATGAGCAGTTCTTC; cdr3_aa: CASSYSVRGLPLEGNEQFF
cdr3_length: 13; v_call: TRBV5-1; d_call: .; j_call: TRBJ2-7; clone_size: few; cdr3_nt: TGCGCCAGCAGCTTGTTCCGATCCTACGAGCAGTACTTC; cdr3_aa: CASSLFRSYEQYF
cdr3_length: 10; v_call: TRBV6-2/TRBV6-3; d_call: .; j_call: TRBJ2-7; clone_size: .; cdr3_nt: TGTGTCAGGCAGGGATACGAGCAGTACTTC; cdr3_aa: CVRQGYEQYF
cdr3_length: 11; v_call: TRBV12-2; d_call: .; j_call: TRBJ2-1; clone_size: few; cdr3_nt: TGTGCAAGTCGCCCCCGGTGCCAGCAGTTCTTC; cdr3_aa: CASRPRCQQFF
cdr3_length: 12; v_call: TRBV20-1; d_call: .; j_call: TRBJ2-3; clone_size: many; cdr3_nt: TGCAGTGCTAGTCCCTCCACAGATACGCAGTATTTT; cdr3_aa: CSASPSTDTQYF
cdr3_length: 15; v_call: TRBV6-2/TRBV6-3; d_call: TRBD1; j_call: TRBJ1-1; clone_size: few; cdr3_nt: TGTGCCAGCAAATTCTACAGGGGATCTAGCACTGAAGCTTTCTTT; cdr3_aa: CASKFYRGSSTEAFF
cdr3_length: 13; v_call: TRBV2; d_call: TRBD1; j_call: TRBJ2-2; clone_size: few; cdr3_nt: TGTGCCAGCAGGGACAGGGGAACCGGGGAGCTGTTTTTT; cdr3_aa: CASRDRGTGELFF
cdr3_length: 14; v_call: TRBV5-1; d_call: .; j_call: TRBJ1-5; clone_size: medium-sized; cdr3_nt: TGCGCCAGCAGCTTGGAGCCAGGGGCACAGCCCCAGCATTTT; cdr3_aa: CASSLEPGAQPQHF
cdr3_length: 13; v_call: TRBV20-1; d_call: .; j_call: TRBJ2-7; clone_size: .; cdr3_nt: TGCAGTGCTAGGATTCGCGGGACGTACGAGCAGTACTTC; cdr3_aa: CSARIRGTYEQYF
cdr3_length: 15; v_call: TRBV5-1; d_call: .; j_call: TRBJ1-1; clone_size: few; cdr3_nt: TGCGCCAGCAGCTTTGGGACCGTTATGAACACTGAAGCTTTCTTT; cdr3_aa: CASSFGTVMNTEAFF
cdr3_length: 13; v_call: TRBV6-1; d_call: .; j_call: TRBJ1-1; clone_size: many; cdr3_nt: TGTGCCAGCATCCGGGGCTCCAACACTGAAGCTTTCTTT; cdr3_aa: CASIRGSNTEAFF
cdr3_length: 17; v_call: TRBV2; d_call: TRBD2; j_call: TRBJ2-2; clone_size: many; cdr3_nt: TGTGCCAGCAGTGCTGGACTAGCGGGAGTAGTGGCCGGGGAGCTGTTTTTT; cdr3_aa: CASSAGLAGVVAGELFF
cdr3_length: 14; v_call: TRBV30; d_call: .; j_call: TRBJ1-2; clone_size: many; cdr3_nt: TGTGCCTGGAGTGTAGGAAACCAGGGCGATGGCTACACCTTC; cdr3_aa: CAWSVGNQGDGYTF
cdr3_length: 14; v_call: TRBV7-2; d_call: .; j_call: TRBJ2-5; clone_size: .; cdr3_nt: TGTGCCAGCAGCTTAAAAACAGGGCAAGAGACCCAGTACTTC; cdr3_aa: CASSLKTGQETQYF
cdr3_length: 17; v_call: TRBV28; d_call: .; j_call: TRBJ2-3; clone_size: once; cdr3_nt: TGTGCCAGCAGTCAACGTTTCCCGGGGCTGATGAATAATACGCAGTATTTT; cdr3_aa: CASSQRFPGLMNNTQYF
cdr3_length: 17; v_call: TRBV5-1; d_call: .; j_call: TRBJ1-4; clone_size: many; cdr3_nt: TGCGCCAGCAGCGTAACAGGTGACACTGTAACTAATGAAAAACTGTTTTTT; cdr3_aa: CASSVTGDTVTNEKLFF
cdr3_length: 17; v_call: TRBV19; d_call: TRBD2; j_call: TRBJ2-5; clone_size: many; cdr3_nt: TGTGCCAGTAGTCAGGGACTAGCGGGAGGATACCAAGAGACCCAGTACTTC; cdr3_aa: CASSQGLAGGYQETQYF
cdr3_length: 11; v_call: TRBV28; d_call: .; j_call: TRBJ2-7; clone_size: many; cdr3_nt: TGTGCCAGCAGTCTAGGGGACGAGCAGTACTTC; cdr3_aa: CASSLGDEQYF
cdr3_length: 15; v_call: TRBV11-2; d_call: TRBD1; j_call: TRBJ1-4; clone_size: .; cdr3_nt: TGTGCCAGCAGCCGTGCGAGACAGGGAGGTGAAAAACTGTTTTTT; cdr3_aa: CASSRARQGGEKLFF
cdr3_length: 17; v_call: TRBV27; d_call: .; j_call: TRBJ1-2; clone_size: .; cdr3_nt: TGTGCCAGCAGTTTAAAAGCAGCTTCCATAGCTAACTATGGCTACACCTTC; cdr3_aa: CASSLKAASIANYGYTF
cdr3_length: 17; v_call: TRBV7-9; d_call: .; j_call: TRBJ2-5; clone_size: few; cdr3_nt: TGTGCCAGCAGCTCACGGGGCCCTATTAAGGGCCAAGAGACCCAGTACTTC; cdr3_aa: CASSSRGPIKGQETQYF
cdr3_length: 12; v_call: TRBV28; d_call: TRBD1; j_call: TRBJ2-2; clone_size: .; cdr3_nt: TGTGCCAGCGGACAGGAAGGACGGGAGCTGTTTTTT; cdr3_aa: CASGQEGRELFF
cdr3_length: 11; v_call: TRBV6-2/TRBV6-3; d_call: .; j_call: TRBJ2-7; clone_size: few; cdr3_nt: TGTGCCAGCAGTTATAGGTACGAGCAGTACTTC; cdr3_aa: CASSYRYEQYF
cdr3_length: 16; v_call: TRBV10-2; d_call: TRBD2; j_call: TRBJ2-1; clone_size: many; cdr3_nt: TGCGCCAGCAGTGAGTCACGAGCGGGGGAGCCTCATGAGCAGTTCTTC; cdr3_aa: CASSESRAGEPHEQFF
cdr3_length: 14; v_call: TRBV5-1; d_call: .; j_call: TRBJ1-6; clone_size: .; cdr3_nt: TGCGCCAGCAACCTAGGGCAGGGTGGTTCACCCCTCCACTTT; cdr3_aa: CASNLGQGGSPLHF
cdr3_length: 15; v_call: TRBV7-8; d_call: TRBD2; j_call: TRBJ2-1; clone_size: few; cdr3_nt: TGTGCCAGCAGCTTAGGGGAAGGGCTAGCGGCTGAGCAGTTCTTC; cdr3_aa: CASSLGEGLAAEQFF
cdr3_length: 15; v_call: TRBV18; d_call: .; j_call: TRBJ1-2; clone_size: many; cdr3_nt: TGTGCCAGCTCACCACCGTTGGGAGACAGTTCTGGCTACACCTTC; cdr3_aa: CASSPPLGDSSGYTF
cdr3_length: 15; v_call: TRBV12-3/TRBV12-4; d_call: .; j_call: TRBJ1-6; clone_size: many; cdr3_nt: TGTGCCAGCAGCCCGATACCCGGCTCTCATTCACCCCTCCACTTT; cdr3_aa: CASSPIPGSHSPLHF